This note documents a single T cell receptor beta chain sequence. Its matching antigen is unknown. Amplification used 60 Vbeta primers and 13 Jbeta primers. Clones were sequenced by immunoSEQ multiplex PCR, and TCRdb holds only the in-frame ones, with some missing. The sample includes 130,000 or so clones, about 9.4% of them seen just once. The CDR3 covers 13 residues. Trimming shortened V by 4 bases and J by 4 bases, and 8 bases separated the two germline ends. Germline V gene data show CDR1 as MNHNS and CDR2 as SASEGT. The source of the sample is a study of cytomegalovirus exposure and HLA in healthy donors. Whole-study findings and limits: A later look showed TCR association rates differing by HLA locus, highest for DRB1 and lowest for HLA-C. TCR beta V- and J-gene trimming was later associated with a missense DCLRE1C variant. Sequences of the TCR beta chain were said to predict the HLA-A and HLA-B alleles of most subjects accurately.

The gene calls are TRBV6-1 and TRBJ1-5; D is unclear. This sequence was found in a woman in her forties in good health and CMV-seropositive. The sample comprised PBMCs. The chain's CDR3 is CASSGTDNQPQHF. The CDR3 DNA is TGTGCCAGCAGTGGGACTGATAATCAGCCCCAGCATTTT.